Detailed here is one T cell receptor (beta chain). The data were obtained in a study of blood T cell repertoires in COVID-19. Study as a whole: In each case, the material was cDNA or gDNA derived from T cells, B-cell-depleted T cells, or PBMCs.

It was during active infection that Seattle patients were enrolled and then longitudinally followed. TCRdb's table, derived via immunoSEQ multiplex PCR, lists solely in-frame clones and lacks some. The sample carries approximately 70,000 clones, around nine tenths recorded once. V was cut by 6 bases and J by 7 bases, with 9 bases left in between. This CDR3 is built from 11 residues. CDR1 and CDR2 from the germline V gene are MDHEN and SYDVKM. The sequenced sample was peripheral blood. The V and J genes are TRBV28 and TRBJ1-2; tentative D call: TRBD1 (6 bases). This receptor was identified in a woman aged 45-60 years with COVID-19, enrolled during active disease. Here the CDR3 DNA reads TGTGCCAGCAGGGTGGGGGCTGGCTACACCTTC. Protein sequence: CASRVGAGYTF.